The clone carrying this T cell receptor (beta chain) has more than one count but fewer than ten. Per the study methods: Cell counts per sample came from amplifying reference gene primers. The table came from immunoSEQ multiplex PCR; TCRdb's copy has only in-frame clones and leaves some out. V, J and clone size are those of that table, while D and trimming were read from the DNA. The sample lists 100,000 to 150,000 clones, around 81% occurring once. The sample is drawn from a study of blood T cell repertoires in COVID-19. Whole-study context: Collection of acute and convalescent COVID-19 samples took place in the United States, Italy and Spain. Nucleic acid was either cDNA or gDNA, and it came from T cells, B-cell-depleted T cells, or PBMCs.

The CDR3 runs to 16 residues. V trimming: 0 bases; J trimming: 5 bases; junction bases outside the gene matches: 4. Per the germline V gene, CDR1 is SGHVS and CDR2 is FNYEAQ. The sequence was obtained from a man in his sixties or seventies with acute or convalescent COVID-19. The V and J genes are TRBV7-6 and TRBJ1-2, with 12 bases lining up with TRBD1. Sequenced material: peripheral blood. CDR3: CASSLAGTGGPYGYTF. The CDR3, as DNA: TGTGCCAGCAGCTTAGCGGGGACAGGGGGCCCATATGGCTACACCTTC.